This TCR beta chain was captured in a study of T cell changes during pregnancy in multiple sclerosis. The table came from immunoSEQ multiplex PCR; TCRdb's copy has only in-frame clones and leaves some out. The data contain 130,000 or so clones, roughly 95% of them singletons. This CDR3 contains 15 residues. With 3 bases clipped from V and 2 bases from J, the junction kept 6 bases outside the gene matches. Germline-derived CDR1 and CDR2 are KGHSH and LQKENI. In this sample, this clone turned up once. V gene TRBV18 combines with J gene TRBJ1-2; 7 positions match TRBD1. Sample: peripheral blood, taken after pregnancy. This sequence was found in a female donor with multiple sclerosis, enrolled in a pregnancy study. The CDR3 loop is CASSPIGGENYGYTF. CDR3 nucleotide sequence: TGTGCCAGCTCACCTATAGGGGGCGAAAACTATGGCTACACCTTC.